This T cell receptor (beta chain) came from a study of blood T cell repertoires in COVID-19. At the level of the study: The United States, Italy and Spain supplied acute and convalescent COVID-19 samples.

In the study's own analysis: The assay estimated nucleated cells by amplifying reference gene primers. This table comes from immunoSEQ multiplex PCR, and its TCRdb copy is limited to in-frame clones, with some not included. That table is the source of V, J and clone size, and D and trimming were worked out from the DNA. The table lists about 40,000 clones, about 80% of them singletons. From germline, CDR1 is SGHVS and CDR2 FQNEAQ. V dropped 2 bases and J dropped 3 bases, with 7 bases sitting between them. The CDR3 is 13 amino acids. The chain couples TRBV7-8 to TRBJ1-1; D ambiguous. The sequencing sample was made of peripheral blood. The receptor was derived from a woman aged 60-75 years with acute or convalescent COVID-19. The CDR3 protein is CASSLWQDTEAFF. CDR3 in DNA: TGTGCCAGCAGCTTATGGCAGGACACTGAAGCTTTCTTT.